Listed below are T cell receptor beta chains from one sample, sequenced in a study of PD-L1 blockade in urothelial cancer. Sequencing used immunoSEQ multiplex PCR; TCRdb keeps in-frame clones, though not all of them. The sample has about 29,000 clones; 85% to 90% are singletons. Sequenced here: PBMCs, sampled around atezolizumab (anti-PD-L1) treatment. The receptor set was obtained from a man in his fifties with urothelial cancer. Both conserved end residues are part of each CDR3.

>TRBV5-1|TRBJ2-3|18
CASSSGLAGEGVADTQYF
>TRBV18|TRBJ1-6|15
CASSGADRYNSPLHF
>TRBV7-2|TRBJ2-5|14
CASSPTGGGETQYF
>TRBV7-2|TRBJ2-1|16
CASSAFPRGAGDEQFF
>TRBV11-2|TRBJ2-7|11
CASSSTYEQYF
>TRBV5-1|TRBJ2-3|15
CASSRDGTGTDTQYF
>TRBV4-2|TRBJ2-3|13
CASSQRETDTQYF
>TRBV29-1|TRBJ2-1|12
CSGTSGSNEQFF
>TRBV7-2|TRBJ2-1|16
CASSLGGGRPENEQFF
>TRBV11-2|TRBJ2-1|15
CASSLKQGAGDEQFF
>TRBV2|TRBJ2-3|13
CATGLAFTDTQYF
>TRBV10-1|TRBJ2-5|11
CASSESGEQYF
>TRBV28|TRBJ2-5|15
CASSLVRGSGETQYF
>TRBV10-3|TRBJ2-7|12
CAISEFQYEQYF
>TRBV10-2|TRBJ2-7|16
CASSEPGRAGRREQYF
>TRBV19|TRBJ2-7|16
CASSIDRGQVLDEQYF
>TRBV6-5|TRBJ1-5|15
CASSLSRDRNQPQHF
>TRBV27|TRBJ2-1|16
CASSFLSGASYNEQFF
>TRBV19|TRBJ2-3|16
CASSLLAGGRTDTQYF
>TRBV6-5|TRBJ2-6|15
CASSLQGSGANVLTF
>TRBV9|TRBJ1-3|15
CASSVLTGSGNTIYF
>TRBV7-2|TRBJ2-3|15
CASRRTGKSTDTQYF
>TRBV28|TRBJ1-3|17
CASSWDSPQNSGNTIYF
>TRBV11-2|TRBJ1-2|15
CASSLVGQGAGGYTF
>TRBV30|TRBJ2-7|17
CAWSPTPGQGRAYEQYF
>TRBV30|TRBJ2-7|13
CASRTGSSYEQYF
>TRBV9|TRBJ2-3|16
CASSVGRGGDTDTQYF
>TRBV10-3|TRBJ2-2|14
CAISVGDHTGELFF
>TRBV5-1|TRBJ1-2|15
CASSRRDRAINGYTF
>TRBV4-2|TRBJ1-2|14
CASSLPPGERGYTF
>TRBV7-9|TRBJ2-3|14
CASSSGGGTDTQYF
>TRBV25-1|TRBJ2-2|13
CASRVGVPGELFF
>TRBV5-1|TRBJ2-1|16
CASSTGLAGGHNEQFF
>TRBV4-3|TRBJ2-6|21
CASSQGPQGGLHRSGANVLTF
>TRBV6-5|TRBJ1-1|13
CASSSDRDTEAFF